This TCR beta chain was recovered during a study of blood T cell repertoires in COVID-19. At the level of the study: The analysed material was cDNA or gDNA that came from T cells, B-cell-depleted T cells, or PBMCs.

Per the study methods: Reference gene primer amplification yielded estimated nucleated cell counts. The table came from immunoSEQ multiplex PCR; TCRdb's copy has only in-frame clones and leaves some out. V, J and clone size were drawn from that table, and D and trimming were deduced from the DNA. The sample has over 250,000 clones; 65% to 90% are singletons. There are 12 residues in the CDR3. Between the trimmed V and J ends, which lost 4 bases and 6 bases, there was a span of 10 bases. The germline CDR1 and CDR2 sequences are SQVTM and ANQGSEA. The V and J genes are TRBV29-1 and TRBJ2-4; a weak D match, TRBD2 (5 bases). Sequenced sample: peripheral blood. This TCR derives from a human donor in a cohort sampled during active COVID-19. The CDR3 is CSVGPSGNIQYF. The CDR3 DNA is TGCAGCGTTGGACCGAGCGGAAACATTCAGTACTTC.